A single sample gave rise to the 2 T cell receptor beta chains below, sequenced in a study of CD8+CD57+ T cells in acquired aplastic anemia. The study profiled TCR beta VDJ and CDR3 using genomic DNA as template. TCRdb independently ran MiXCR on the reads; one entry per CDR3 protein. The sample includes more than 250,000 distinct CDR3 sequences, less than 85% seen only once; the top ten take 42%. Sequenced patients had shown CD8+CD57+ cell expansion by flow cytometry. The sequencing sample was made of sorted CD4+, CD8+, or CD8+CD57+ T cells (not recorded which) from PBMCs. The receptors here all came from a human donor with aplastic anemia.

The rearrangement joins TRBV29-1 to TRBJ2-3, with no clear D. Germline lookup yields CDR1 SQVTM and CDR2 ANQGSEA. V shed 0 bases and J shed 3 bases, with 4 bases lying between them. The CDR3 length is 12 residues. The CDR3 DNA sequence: TGCAGCGTTGAAGAGGGAACAGATACGCAGTATTTT. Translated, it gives CSVEEGTDTQYF.

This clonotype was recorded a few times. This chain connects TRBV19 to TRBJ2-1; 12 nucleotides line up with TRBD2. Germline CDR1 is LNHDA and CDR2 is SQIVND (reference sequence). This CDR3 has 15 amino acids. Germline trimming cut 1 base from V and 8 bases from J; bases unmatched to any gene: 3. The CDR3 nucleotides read TGTGCCAGTAGTATAGCTAGCGGGGGGGTGGATGAGCAGTTCTTC. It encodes CASSIASGGVDEQFF.